This T cell receptor beta chain was documented in a study of T cells after posttransplantation cyclophosphamide listed by TCRdb under 2016. For the wider study: The study tracked T cell repertoire reconstitution by TRB sequencing after myeloablative bone marrow transplantation using posttransplantation cyclophosphamide as GVHD prophylaxis. Blood from all 30 or so PTCy patients who had 1-year posttransplant specimens underwent TRB sequencing. Because TRA and TRB clonality were tightly correlated in roughly 10 samples, subsequent TCR analyses were focused on TRB only. Samples from about 37 PTCy-treated patients and some 16 related bone marrow donors of those patients were subjected to antigen receptor sequencing. Public TRB sequences were checked against a database of over 3,500 sequences associated with responses to pathogens, tumor antigens, self-antigens and alloantigens. In 3 patients, up to about 3 additional blood samples taken between 2 and 5.2 years after transplant also underwent TRB sequencing, as did pretransplant blood from a handful of patients.

Broad study findings and their caveats: Across under 50 patients, recipient CMV seropositivity and CMV reactivation were highly associated with TRB clonality; PTCy diversity was similar to CNI/methotrexate controls. Donor-recipient similarity was low at 1-2 months but rose over the first year, and later blood repertoires were often dominated by donor CD8+ memory clones. The TRB repertoires of T cells infiltrating skin or GI tract showed only limited overlap with the TRB repertoires of T cells in blood.

Trimming takes 6 bases from V and 3 bases from J, and the germline ends sit 3 bases apart. Reading from cysteine to phenylalanine, the CDR3 counts 11 amino acids. The sequence is cut down to CDR3 DNA, 33 bases in frame from base 1. In the germline V gene, CDR1 corresponds to MDHEN and CDR2 to SYDVKM. Worth noting for this clone: Its antigen is not yet known. No much larger clonotype is one base removed from it; base qualities were not supplied.

On the day of marrow donation, related bone marrow donors gave peripheral blood samples. Peripheral blood and bone marrow mononuclear cells were isolated by Ficoll-Hypaque density centrifugation and cryopreserved. TRB sequencing used genomic DNA with the immunoSEQ assay at survey resolution or the hsTCRB kit. The study's own analysis went as follows. The immunoSEQ software handled initial read processing, and the LymphoSeq R package was used for repertoire analyses. Clonality was computed as 1 minus normalized Shannon entropy, and a Gini coefficient was also calculated for each TRB dataset. To infer phenotypes in unsorted samples, TRB sequences from sorted subsets of the recipient or donor were mapped onto the unsorted samples of the same recipient. TCRdb limited this immuneACCESS table to in-frame rearrangements with V and J called. A share of clones is missing; checked studies link under half to unresolved V genes, and the rest is unexplained. V, J and clone size derive from that table, while D and trimming were established from the DNA sequence. The sample has about 52,000 clones on record, 90% to 95% of them singletons. The top ten constitute 2.5% to 3.5% of the sample.

Recombination connected TRBV28 to TRBJ2-1; there is no confident call for the D gene. This TCR derives from a woman in her thirties in good health and a related stem cell transplant donor. Sequenced input: PBMCs. The CDR3 protein: CASSFYNEQFF. The bases are TGTGCCAGCAGCTTCTACAATGAGCAGTTCTTC.